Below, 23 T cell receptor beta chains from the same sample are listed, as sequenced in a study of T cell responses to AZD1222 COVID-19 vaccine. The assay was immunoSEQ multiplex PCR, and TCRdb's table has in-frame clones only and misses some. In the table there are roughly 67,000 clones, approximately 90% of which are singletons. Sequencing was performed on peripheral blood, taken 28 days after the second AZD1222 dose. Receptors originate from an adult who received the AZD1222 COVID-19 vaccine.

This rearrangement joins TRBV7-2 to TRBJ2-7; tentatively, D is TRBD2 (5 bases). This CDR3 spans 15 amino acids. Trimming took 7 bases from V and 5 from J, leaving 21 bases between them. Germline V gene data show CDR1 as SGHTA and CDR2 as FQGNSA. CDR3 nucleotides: TGTGCCAGCACCTCTTCAGGTGAGGGATTGGACGAGCAGTACTTC. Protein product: CASTSSGEGLDEQYF.

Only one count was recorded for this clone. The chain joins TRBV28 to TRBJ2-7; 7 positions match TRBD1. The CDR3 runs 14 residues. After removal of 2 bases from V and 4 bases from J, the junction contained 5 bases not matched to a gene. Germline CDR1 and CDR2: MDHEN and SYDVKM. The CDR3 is CASSLRQGSYEQYF. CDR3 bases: TGTGCCAGCAGTTTACGACAGGGATCGTACGAGCAGTACTTC.

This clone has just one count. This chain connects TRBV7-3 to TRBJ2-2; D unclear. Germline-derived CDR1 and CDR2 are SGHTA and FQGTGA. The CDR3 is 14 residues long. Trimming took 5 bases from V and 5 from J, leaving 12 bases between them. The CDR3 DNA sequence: TGTGCCAGCAGCCTATCACAAGGGACCGGGGAGCTGTTTTTT. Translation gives CASSLSQGTGELFF.

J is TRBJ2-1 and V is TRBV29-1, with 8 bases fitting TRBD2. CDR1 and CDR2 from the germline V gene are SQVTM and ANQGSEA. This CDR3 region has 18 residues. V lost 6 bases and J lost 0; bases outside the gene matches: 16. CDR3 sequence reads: CSVVGPWGLAGSYNEQFF. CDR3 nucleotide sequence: TGCAGCGTGGTTGGACCTTGGGGGCTAGCGGGCTCCTACAATGAGCAGTTCTTC.

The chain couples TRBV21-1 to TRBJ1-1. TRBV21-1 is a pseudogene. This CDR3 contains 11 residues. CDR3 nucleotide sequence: TGTGCTCCGGGCCCGAACACTGAAGCTTTCTTT. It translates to CAPGPNTEAFF.

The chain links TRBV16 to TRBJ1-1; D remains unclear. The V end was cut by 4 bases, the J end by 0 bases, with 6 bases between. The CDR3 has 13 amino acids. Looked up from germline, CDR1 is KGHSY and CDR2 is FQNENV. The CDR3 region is CASSPNMNTEAFF. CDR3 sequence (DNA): TGTGCCAGCAGCCCCAACATGAACACTGAAGCTTTCTTT.

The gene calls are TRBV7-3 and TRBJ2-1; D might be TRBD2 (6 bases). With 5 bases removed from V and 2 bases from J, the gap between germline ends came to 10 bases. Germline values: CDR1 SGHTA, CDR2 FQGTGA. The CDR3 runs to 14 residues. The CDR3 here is CASSLAGPYNEQFF. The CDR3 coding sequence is TGTGCCAGCAGCCTGGCGGGACCCTACAATGAGCAGTTCTTC.

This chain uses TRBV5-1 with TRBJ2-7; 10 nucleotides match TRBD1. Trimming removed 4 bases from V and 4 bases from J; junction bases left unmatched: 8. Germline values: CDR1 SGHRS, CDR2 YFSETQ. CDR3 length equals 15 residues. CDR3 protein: CASSLRQGAQYEQYF. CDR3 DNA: TGCGCCAGCAGCCTCCGACAGGGGGCGCAATACGAGCAGTACTTC.

CDR3 loop: CASGLEGDSLTYEQYF. CDR3 bases: TGTGCTAGTGGTTTGGAGGGGGATTCCCTTACCTACGAGCAGTACTTC. The rearrangement joins TRBV12-5 to TRBJ2-7, with D possibly TRBD1 on 6 matching bases. There are 16 residues in the CDR3. Germline lookup yields CDR1 LGHNT and CDR2 FRNRAP. The V end was cut by 1 base, the J end by 2 bases, with 15 bases between.

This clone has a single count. CDR3: CASSLRVEVSGTQDTQYF. The DNA for the CDR3 is TGTGCCAGCAGCTTACGAGTAGAAGTGAGCGGGACCCAAGATACGCAGTATTTT. V is TRBV7-3 and J is TRBJ2-3, with 7 bases fitting TRBD2. The CDR3 is made up of 18 amino acids. With V trimmed by 2 bases and J by 5 bases, 16 bases remained unmatched. CDR1 and CDR2 (germline): SGHTA, FQGTGA.

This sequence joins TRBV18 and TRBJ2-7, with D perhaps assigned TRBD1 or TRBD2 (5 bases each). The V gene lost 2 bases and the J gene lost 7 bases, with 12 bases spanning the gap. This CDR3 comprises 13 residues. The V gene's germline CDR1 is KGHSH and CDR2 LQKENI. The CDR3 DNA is TGTGCCAGCTCACCATCGGGGCCGGATGAGCAGTACTTC. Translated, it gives CASSPSGPDEQYF.

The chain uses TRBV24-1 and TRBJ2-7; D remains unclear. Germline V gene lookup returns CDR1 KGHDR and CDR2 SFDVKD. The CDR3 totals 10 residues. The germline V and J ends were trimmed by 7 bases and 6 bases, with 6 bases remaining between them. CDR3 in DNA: TGTGCCACCAGAAGTATCGAGCAGTACTTC. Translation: CATRSIEQYF.

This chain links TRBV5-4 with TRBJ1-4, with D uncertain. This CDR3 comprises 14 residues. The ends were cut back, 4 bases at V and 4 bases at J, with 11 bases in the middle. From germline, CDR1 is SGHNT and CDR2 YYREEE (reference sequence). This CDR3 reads CASSPGVFNEKLFF. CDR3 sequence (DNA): TGTGCCAGCAGCCCCGGGGTCTTTAATGAAAAACTGTTTTTT.

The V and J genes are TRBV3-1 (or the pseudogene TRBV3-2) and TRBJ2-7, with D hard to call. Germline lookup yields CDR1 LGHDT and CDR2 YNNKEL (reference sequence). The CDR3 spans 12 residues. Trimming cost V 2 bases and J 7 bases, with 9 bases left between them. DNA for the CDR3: TGTGCCAGCAGCCAAAGGTCCGGGGAGCAGTACTTC. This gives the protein CASSQRSGEQYF.

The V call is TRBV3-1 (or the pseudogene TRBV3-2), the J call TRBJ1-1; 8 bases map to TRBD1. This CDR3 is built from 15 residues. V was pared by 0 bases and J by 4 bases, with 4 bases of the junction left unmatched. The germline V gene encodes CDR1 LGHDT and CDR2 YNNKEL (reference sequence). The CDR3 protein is CASSQEGQGTTEAFF. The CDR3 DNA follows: TGTGCCAGCAGCCAAGAAGGACAGGGTACCACTGAAGCTTTCTTT.

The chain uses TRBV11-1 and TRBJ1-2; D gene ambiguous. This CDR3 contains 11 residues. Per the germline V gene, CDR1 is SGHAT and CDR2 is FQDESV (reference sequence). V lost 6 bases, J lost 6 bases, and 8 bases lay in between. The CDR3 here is CASRSNDGYTF. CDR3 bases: TGTGCCAGCAGATCAAACGATGGCTACACCTTC.

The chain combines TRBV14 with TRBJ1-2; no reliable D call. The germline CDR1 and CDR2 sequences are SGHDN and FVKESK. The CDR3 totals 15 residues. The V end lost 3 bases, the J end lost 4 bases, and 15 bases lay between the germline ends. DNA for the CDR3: TGTGCCAGCAGCCACCTTTCCAAGAATATCTATGGCTACACCTTC. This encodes CASSHLSKNIYGYTF.

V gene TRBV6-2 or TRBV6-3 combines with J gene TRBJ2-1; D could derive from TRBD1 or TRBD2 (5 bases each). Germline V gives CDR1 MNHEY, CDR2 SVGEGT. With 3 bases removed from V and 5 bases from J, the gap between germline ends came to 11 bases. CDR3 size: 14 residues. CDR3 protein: CASSYYGTDNEQFF. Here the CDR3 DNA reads TGTGCCAGCAGTTATTACGGGACCGACAATGAGCAGTTCTTC.

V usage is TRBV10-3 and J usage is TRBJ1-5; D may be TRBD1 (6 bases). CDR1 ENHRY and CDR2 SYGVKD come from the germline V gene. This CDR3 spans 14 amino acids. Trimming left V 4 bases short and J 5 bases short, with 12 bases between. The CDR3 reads CAISGGRGDQPQHF. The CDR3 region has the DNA TGTGCCATCAGTGGAGGGAGGGGGGATCAGCCCCAGCATTTT.

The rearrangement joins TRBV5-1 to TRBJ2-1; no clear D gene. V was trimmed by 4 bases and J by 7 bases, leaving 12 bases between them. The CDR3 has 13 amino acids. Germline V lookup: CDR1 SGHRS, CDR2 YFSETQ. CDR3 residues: CASSPHTENEQFF. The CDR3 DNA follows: TGCGCCAGCAGCCCGCATACAGAGAATGAGCAGTTCTTC.

Here the CDR3 reads CATSDPGQSHYGYTF. The DNA for the CDR3 is TGTGCCACCAGTGACCCAGGACAGAGCCACTATGGCTACACCTTC. The J gene is TRBJ1-2, the V gene TRBV24-1; perhaps TRBD1 as D (6 bases). Trimming took 4 bases from V and 3 from J, leaving 14 bases between them. The CDR3 loop spans 15 amino acids. The germline CDR1 and CDR2 sequences are KGHDR and SFDVKD.

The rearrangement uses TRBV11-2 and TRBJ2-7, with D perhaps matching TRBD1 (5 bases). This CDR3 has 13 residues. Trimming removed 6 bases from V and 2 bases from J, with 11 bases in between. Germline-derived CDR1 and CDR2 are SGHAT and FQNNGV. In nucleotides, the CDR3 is TGTGCCAGCAGTCCACAGGTGGCCTACGAGCAGTACTTC. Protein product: CASSPQVAYEQYF. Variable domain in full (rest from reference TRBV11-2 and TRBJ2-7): EAGVAQSPRYKIIEKRQSVAFWCNPISGHATLYWYQQILGQGPKLLIQFQNNGVVDDSQLPKDRFSAERLKGVDSTLKIQPAKLEDSAVYLCASSPQVAYEQYFGPGTRLTVT.

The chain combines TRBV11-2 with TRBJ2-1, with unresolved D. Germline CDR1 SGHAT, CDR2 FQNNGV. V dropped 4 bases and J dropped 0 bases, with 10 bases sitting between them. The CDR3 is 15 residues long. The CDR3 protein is CASSSTLSSYNEQFF. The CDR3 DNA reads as TGTGCCAGCAGCTCAACTCTGAGCTCCTACAATGAGCAGTTCTTC. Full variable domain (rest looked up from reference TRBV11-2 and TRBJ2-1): EAGVAQSPRYKIIEKRQSVAFWCNPISGHATLYWYQQILGQGPKLLIQFQNNGVVDDSQLPKDRFSAERLKGVDSTLKIQPAKLEDSAVYLCASSSTLSSYNEQFFGPGTRLTVL.